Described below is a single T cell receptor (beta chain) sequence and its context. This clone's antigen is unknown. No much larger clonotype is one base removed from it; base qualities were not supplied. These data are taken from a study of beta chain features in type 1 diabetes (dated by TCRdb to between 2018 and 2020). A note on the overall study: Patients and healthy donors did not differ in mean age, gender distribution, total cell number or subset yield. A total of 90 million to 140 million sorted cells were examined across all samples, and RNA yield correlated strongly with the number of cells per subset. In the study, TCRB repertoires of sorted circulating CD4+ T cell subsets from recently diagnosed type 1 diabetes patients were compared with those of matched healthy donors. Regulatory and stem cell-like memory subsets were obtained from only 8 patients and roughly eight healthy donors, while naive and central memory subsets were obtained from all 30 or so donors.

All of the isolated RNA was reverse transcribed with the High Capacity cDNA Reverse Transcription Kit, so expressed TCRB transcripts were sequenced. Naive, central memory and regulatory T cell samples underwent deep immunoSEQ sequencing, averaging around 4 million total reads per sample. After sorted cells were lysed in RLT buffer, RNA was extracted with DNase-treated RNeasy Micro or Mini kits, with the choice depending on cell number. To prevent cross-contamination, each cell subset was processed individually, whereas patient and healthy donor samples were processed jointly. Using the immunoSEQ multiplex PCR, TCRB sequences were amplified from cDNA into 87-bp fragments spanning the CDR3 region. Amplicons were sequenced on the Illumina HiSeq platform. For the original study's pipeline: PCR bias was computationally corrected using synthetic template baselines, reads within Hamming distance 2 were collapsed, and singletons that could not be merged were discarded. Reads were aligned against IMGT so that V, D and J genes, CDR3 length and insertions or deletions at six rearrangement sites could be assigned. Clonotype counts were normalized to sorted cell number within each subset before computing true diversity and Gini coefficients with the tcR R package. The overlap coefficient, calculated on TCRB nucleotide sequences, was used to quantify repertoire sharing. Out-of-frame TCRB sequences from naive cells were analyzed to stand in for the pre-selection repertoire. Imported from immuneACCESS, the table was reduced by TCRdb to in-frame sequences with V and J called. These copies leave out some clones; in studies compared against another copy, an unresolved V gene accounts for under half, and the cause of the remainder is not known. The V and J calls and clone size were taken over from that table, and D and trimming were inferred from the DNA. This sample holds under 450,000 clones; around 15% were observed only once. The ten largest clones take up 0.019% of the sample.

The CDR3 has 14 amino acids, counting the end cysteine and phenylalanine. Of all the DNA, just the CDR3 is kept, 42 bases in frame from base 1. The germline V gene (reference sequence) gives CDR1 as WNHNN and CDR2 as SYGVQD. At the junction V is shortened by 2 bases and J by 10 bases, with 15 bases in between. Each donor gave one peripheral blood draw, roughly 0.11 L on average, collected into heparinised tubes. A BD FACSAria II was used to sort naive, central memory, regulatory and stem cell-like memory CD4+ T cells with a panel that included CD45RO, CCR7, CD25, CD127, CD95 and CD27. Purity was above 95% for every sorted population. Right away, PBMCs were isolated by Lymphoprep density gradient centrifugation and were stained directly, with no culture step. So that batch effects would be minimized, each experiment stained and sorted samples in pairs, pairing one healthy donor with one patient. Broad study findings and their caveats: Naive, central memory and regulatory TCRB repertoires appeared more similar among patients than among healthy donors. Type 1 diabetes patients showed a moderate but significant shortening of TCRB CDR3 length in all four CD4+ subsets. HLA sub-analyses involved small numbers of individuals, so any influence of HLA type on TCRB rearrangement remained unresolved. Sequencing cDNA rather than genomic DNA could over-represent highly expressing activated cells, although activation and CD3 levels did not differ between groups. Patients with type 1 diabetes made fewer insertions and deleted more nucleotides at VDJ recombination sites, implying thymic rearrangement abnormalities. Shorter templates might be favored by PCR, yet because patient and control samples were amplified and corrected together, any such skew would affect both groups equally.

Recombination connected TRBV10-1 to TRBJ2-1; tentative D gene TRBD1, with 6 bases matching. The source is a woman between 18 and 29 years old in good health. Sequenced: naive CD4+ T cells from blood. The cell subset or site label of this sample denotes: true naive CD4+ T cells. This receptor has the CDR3 CASSETGGSREQFF. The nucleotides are TGCGCCAGCAGTGAGACTGGGGGCTCACGGGAGCAGTTCTTC.